This paragraph reports one T cell receptor (beta chain). Its antigen is unidentified. The sample carries other DNA sequences with the same CDR3. The data are from a study of T cell responses to AZD1222 COVID-19 vaccine. Generated by immunoSEQ multiplex PCR, the TCRdb table keeps only in-frame clones and is missing some. In total, the table holds under 150,000 clones. Notes on the study in general: Of the AZD1222 recipients, only 5 or 6 were seropositive at baseline. After two AZD1222 doses, spike-specific TCR breadth and depth rose versus day 0. Females outnumbered males among donors, who were mostly white British; clonal diversity was possibly underestimated. Per reports, nearly half of all spike-specific TCRs target regions that are unmutated in variants.

The CDR3 has 13 residues. The V end lost 6 bases, the J end lost 5 bases, and 13 bases lay between the germline ends. Specimen: peripheral blood. The sequence was obtained from an adult in good health. This chain uses TRBV12-3 or TRBV12-4 with TRBJ1-1, with D maybe TRBD1 (6 bases). The CDR3 is CASSSGEGTEAFF. Written as DNA, the CDR3 is TGTGCCAGCAGCTCAGGGGAGGGTACTGAAGCTTTCTTT.